This T cell receptor beta chain came from a study of early T cells in non-severe SARS-CoV-2 infection. Study information: The study sequenced bulk RNA from unsorted whole blood, with chains unpaired.

This clonotype appeared many times. Individual cDNA molecules received unique molecular identifiers during library preparation. TCRdb reprocessed the 5' RACE reads with MiXCR, giving one entry per CDR3 protein. Of 46,000 or so distinct CDR3 sequences detected, 4% appear once; the ten largest clones hold 2.5% to 3.5%. V shed 3 bases and J 2 bases; nucleotides not matched to a gene: 10. Germline assignment: CDR1 MNHEY and CDR2 SMNVEV (reference sequence). The CDR3 loop spans 18 amino acids. This TCR was sampled from an adult who was a healthcare worker with PCR-confirmed SARS-CoV-2 infection or an uninfected control (not recorded which). V usage is TRBV27 and J usage is TRBJ2-3, with 11 positions matching TRBD2. Sequencing was carried out using whole blood. CDR3 DNA: TGTGCCAGCAGTTTTCTATACCTAGCGGGGGGCTCCACAGATACGCAGTATTTT. It translates to CASSFLYLAGGSTDTQYF.